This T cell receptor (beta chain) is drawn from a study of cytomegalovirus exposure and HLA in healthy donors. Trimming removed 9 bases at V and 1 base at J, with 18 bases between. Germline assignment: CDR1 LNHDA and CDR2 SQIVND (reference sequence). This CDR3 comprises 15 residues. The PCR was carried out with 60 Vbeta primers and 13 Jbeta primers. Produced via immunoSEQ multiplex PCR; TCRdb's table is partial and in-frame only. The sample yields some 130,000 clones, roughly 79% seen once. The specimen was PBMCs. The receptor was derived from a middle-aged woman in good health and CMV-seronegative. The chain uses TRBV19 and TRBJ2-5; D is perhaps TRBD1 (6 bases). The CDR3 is CASRPLTGSQETQYF. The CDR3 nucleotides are TGTGCCAGCCGCCCCCTGACAGGATCCCAAGAGACCCAGTACTTC.